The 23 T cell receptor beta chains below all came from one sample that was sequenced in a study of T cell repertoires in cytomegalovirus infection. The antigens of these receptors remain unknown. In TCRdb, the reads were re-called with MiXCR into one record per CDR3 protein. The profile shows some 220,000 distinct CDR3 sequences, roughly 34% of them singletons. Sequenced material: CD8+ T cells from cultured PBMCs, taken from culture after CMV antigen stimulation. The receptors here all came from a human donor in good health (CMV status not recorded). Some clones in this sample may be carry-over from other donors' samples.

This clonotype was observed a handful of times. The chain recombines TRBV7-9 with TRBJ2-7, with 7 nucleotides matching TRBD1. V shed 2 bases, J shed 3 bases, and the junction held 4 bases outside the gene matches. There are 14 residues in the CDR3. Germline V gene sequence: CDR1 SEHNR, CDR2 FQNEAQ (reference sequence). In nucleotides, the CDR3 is TGTGCCAGCAGCTTAAAAGGGACAGACTACGAGCAGTACTTC. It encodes CASSLKGTDYEQYF.

This CDR3 reads CASRPGTTNTGELFF. The CDR3 DNA reads TGTGCCAGCAGACCCGGGACAACGAACACCGGGGAGCTGTTTTTT. The V and J genes are TRBV27 and TRBJ2-2, with D perhaps TRBD1 (6 bases). Trimming took off 6 bases at V and 0 bases at J, with 11 bases between the two ends. Germline assignment: CDR1 MNHEY and CDR2 SMNVEV (reference sequence). The CDR3 extends over 15 amino acids.

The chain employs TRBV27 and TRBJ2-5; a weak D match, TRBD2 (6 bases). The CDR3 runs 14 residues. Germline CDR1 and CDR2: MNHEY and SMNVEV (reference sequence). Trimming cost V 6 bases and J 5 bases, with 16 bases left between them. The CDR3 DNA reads TGTGCCAGCAGCCCTAGCGTGAGAGGGGAGACCCAGTACTTC. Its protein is CASSPSVRGETQYF.

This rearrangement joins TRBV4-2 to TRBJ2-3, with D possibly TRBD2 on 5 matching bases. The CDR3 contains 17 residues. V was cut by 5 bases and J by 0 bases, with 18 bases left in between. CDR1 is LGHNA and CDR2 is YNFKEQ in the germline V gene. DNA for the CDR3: TGTGCCAGCAGCACCCTCCGGGATGGGAGTAGCACAGATACGCAGTATTTT. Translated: CASSTLRDGSSTDTQYF.

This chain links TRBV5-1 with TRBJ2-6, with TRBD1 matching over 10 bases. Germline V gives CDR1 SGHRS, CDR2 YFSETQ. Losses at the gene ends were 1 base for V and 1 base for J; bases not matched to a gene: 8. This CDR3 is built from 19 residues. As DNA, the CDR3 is TGCGCCAGCAGCTTGTCGGGGACAGGGGACTTGTCTGGGGCCAACGTCCTGACTTTC. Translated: CASSLSGTGDLSGANVLTF.

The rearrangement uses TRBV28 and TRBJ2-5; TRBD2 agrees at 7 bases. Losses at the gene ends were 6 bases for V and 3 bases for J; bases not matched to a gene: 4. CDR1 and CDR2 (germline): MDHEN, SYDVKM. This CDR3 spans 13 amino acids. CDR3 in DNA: TGTGCCAGCAGCTCCGGGACTAAAGAGACCCAGTACTTC. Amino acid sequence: CASSSGTKETQYF.

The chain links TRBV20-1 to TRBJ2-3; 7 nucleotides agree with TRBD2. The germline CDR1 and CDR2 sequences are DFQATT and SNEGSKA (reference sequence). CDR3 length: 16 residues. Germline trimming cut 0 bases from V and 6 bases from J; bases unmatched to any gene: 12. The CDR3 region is CSARDWGEGPLDTQYF. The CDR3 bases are TGCAGTGCTAGAGATTGGGGGGAGGGCCCTTTGGATACGCAGTATTTT.

In DNA, the CDR3 is TGTGCCAGCAGTGAAGCTATTTCGGGGTACACTGAAGCTTTCTTT. Encoded protein: CASSEAISGYTEAFF. This chain connects TRBV6-1 to TRBJ1-1; D is uncertain. The CDR3 covers 15 residues. V lost 0 bases and J lost 3, with 11 bases in between. Germline CDR1 is MNHNS and CDR2 is SASEGT.

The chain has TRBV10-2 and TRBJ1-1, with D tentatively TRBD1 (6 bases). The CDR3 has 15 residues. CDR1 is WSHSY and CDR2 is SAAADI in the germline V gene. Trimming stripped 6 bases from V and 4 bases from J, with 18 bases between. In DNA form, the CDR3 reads TGCGCCAGCAGCCAACAGGGACCCGTGAGCACTGAAGCTTTCTTT. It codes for CASSQQGPVSTEAFF.

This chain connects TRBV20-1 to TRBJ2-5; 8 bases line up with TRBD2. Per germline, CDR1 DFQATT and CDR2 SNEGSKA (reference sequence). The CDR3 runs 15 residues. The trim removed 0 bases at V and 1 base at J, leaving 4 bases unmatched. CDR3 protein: CSAREGSGTQETQYF. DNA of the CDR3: TGCAGTGCTAGAGAGGGTAGCGGGACCCAAGAGACCCAGTACTTC.

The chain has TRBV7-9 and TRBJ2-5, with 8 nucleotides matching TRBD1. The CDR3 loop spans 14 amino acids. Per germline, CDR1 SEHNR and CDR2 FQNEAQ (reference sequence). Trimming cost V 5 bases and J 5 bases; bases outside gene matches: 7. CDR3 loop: CASSPTGAGETQYF. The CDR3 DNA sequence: TGTGCCAGCAGCCCGACAGGGGCTGGGGAGACCCAGTACTTC.

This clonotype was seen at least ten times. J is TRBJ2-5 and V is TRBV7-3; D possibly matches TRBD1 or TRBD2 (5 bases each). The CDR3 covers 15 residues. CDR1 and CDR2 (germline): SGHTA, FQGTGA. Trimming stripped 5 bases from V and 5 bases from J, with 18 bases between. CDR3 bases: TGTGCCAGCAGCCAGCTCGGGACCCCCCGGGAGACCCAGTACTTC. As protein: CASSQLGTPRETQYF. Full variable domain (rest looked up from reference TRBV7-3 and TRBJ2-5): GAGVSQTPSNKVTEKGKYVELRCDPISGHTALYWYRQSLGQGPEFLIYFQGTGAADDSGLPNDRFFAVRPEGSVSTLKIQRTERGDSAVYLCASSQLGTPRETQYFGPGTRLLVL.

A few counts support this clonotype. CDR3 sequence: CATTSETDTQYF. The CDR3 DNA is TGTGCCACGACTAGCGAAACAGATACGCAGTATTTT. The chain joins TRBV7-4 to TRBJ2-3; TRBD2 matches 8 bases. The length of the CDR3 is 12 residues. J gave up 3 bases and V 10 bases, and 3 bases lay outside the gene matches. Germline CDR1 SGHVT, CDR2 SQSDAQ.

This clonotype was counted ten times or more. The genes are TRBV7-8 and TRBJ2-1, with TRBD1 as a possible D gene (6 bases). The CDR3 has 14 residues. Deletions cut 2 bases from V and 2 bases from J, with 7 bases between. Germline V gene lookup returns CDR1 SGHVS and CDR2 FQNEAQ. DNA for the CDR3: TGTGCCAGCAGCTTAAGGGGGACCTACAATGAGCAGTTCTTC. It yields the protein CASSLRGTYNEQFF. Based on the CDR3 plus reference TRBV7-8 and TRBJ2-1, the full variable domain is GAGVSQSPRYKVAKRGQDVALRCDPISGHVSLFWYQQALGQGPEFLTYFQNEAQLDKSGLPSDRFFAERPEGSVSTLKIQRTQQEDSAVYLCASSLRGTYNEQFFGPGTRLTVL.

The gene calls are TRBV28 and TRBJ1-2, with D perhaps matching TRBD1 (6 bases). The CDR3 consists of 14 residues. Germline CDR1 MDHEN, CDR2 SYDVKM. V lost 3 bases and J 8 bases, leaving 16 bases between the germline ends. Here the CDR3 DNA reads TGTGCCAGCAGTTTGAGTACAGGGTGGAAGGGCTACACCTTC. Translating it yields CASSLSTGWKGYTF.

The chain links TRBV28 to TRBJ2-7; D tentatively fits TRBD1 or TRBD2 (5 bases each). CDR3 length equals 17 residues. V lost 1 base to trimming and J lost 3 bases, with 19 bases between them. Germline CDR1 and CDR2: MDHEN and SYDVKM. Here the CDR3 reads CASSLSRDRPLYYEQYF. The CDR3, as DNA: TGTGCCAGCAGTTTATCCCGGGACCGCCCCCTCTACTACGAGCAGTACTTC. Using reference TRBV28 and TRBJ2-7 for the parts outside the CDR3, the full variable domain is DVKVTQSSRYLVKRTGEKVFLECVQDMDHENMFWYRQDPGLGLRLIYFSYDVKMKEKGDIPEGYSVSREKKERFSLILESASTNQTSMYLCASSLSRDRPLYYEQYFGPGTRLTVT.

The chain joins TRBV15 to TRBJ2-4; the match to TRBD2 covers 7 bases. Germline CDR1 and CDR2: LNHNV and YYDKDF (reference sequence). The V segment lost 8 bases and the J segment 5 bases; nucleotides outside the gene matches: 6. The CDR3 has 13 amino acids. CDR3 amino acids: CATEGEGENIQYF. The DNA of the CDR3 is TGTGCCACCGAAGGGGAGGGAGAAAACATTCAGTACTTC.

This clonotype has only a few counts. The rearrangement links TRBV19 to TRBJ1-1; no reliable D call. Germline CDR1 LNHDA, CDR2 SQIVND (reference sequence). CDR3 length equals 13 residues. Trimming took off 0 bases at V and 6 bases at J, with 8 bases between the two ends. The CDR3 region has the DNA TGTGCCAGTAGTATAGAGGCGGTTTCTGAAGCTTTCTTT. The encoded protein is CASSIEAVSEAFF.

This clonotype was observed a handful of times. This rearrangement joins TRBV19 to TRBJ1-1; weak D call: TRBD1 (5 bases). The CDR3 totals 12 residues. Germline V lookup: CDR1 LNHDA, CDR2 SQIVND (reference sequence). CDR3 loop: CAAEGVNTEAFF. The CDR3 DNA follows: TGTGCAGCCGAAGGGGTGAACACTGAAGCTTTCTTT.

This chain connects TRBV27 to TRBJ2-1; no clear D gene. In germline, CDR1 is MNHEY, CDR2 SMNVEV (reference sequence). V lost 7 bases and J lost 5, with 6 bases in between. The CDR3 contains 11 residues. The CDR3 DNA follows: TGTGCCAGCATGAGAAACAATGAGCAGTTCTTC. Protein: CASMRNNEQFF.

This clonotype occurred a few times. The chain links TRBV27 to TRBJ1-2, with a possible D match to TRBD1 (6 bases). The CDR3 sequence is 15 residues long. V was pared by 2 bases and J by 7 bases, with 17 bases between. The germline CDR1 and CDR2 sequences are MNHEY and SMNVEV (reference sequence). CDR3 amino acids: CASSLAGGLEGGYTF. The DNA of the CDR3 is TGTGCCAGCAGTTTAGCCGGGGGGCTAGAGGGTGGCTACACCTTC.

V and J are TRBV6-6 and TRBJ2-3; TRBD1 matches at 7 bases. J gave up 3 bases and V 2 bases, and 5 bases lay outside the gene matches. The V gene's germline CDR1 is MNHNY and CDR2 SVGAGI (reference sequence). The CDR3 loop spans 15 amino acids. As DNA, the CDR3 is TGTGCCAGCAGTTACACCCGGACAGGAACAGATACGCAGTATTTT. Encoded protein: CASSYTRTGTDTQYF.

DNA for the CDR3: TGTGCCAGCAGTTCCCGGGGGGGGAACACCGGGGAGCTGTTTTTT. Its translation: CASSSRGGNTGELFF. The chain is built from TRBV11-3 and TRBJ2-2, with 8 bases aligning to TRBD2. The CDR3 sequence is 15 residues long. V shed 6 bases and J 1 base; nucleotides not matched to a gene: 4. In germline, CDR1 is SGHNT, CDR2 YENEEA.